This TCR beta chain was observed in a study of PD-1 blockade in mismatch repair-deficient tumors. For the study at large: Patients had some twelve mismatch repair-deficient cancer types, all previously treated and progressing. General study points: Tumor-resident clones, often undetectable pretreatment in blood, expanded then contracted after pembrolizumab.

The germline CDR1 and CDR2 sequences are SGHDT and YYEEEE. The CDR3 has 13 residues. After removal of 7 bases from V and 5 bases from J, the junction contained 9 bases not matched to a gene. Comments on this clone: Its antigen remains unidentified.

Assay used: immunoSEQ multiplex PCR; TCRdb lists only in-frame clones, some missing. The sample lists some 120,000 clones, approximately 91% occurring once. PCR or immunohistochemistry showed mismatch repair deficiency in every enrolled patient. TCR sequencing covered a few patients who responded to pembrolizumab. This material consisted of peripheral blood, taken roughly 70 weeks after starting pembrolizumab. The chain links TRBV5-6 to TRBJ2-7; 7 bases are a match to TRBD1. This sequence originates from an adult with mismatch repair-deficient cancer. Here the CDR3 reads CASATGTVDEQYF. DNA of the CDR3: TGTGCCAGCGCGACAGGGACCGTAGACGAGCAGTACTTC.